This entry describes one T cell receptor (beta chain). The entry originates in a study of blood T cell repertoires in COVID-19. The CDR3 has 18 amino acids. Losses at the gene ends were 0 bases for V and 6 bases for J; bases not matched to a gene: 9. Germline V lookup: CDR1 MNHNS, CDR2 SASEGT. Original handling: Reference gene primer amplification yielded estimated nucleated cell counts. Some clones are missing from TCRdb's copy, which holds only in-frame ones; the method was immunoSEQ multiplex PCR. D and trimming come from the DNA, and the V and J calls and clone size come from that table. The table has over 200,000 clones, roughly 89% seen once; the top ten hold roughly 8.6%.

This chain connects TRBV6-1 to TRBJ2-1, with 12 bases that match TRBD2. The clonotype was recovered from a man in his forties who had recovered from COVID-19. The sample consisted of PBMCs or T cells enriched from blood (not recorded which). The CDR3 sequence is CASSEARRTSGTINEQFF. CDR3 nucleotides: TGTGCCAGCAGTGAAGCTAGAAGGACTAGCGGGACGATCAATGAGCAGTTCTTC.